A single sample gave rise to the 21 T cell receptor beta chains below, sequenced in a study of T cell changes during pregnancy in multiple sclerosis. Generated by immunoSEQ multiplex PCR, the TCRdb table keeps only in-frame clones and is missing some. The sample consists of tens of thousands of clones, 91% of them appearing once. The sequencing used peripheral blood, collected after pregnancy. Receptor source: a female donor in good health, enrolled as a control in a pregnancy study.

The chain combines TRBV7-2 with TRBJ2-2; 8 positions agree with TRBD2. Germline lookup yields CDR1 SGHTA and CDR2 FQGNSA. CDR3 length: 14 residues. V trimming: 6 bases; J trimming: 5 bases; junction bases outside the gene matches: 5. CDR3 residues: CASSKRGRTGELFF. The DNA for the CDR3 is TGTGCCAGCAGTAAGCGGGGGAGAACCGGGGAGCTGTTTTTT.

The chain joins TRBV5-1 to TRBJ1-1, with TRBD1 matching 7 bases. Looked up from germline, CDR1 is SGHRS and CDR2 is YFSETQ. This CDR3 is 17 amino acids long. V was clipped by 6 bases and J by 0 bases; unmatched bases: 14. For the CDR3, the DNA is TGCGCCAGCACCCTGGCAGGGGGTGACAATATGAACACTGAAGCTTTCTTT. This encodes CASTLAGGDNMNTEAFF.

This rearrangement joins TRBV19 to TRBJ2-1, with 9 bases that match TRBD2. Germline trimming cut 6 bases from V and 0 bases from J; bases unmatched to any gene: 9. The germline V gene encodes CDR1 LNHDA and CDR2 SQIVND (reference sequence). CDR3 length: 17 residues. The CDR3 region is CASRASGVRSSYNEQFF. In DNA form, the CDR3 reads TGTGCCAGTAGGGCTAGCGGGGTTAGGAGCTCCTACAATGAGCAGTTCTTC.

This clone was seen just once. This rearrangement joins TRBV14 to TRBJ2-3, with a possible D match to TRBD2 (6 bases). V was shortened by 4 bases and J by 2 bases, with 16 bases between the two germline ends. This CDR3 is 16 amino acids long. The germline V gene has CDR1 SGHDN and CDR2 FVKESK. CDR3 nucleotides: TGTGCCAGCAGCCTTGGAAGCGGGTTTAACACAGATACGCAGTATTTT. It is translated as CASSLGSGFNTDTQYF.

The genes are TRBV27 and TRBJ1-5, with 7 bases that match TRBD1. The trim removed 6 bases at V and 9 bases at J, leaving 2 bases unmatched. The CDR3 extends over 11 amino acids. CDR1 is MNHEY, CDR2 SMNVEV, per germline (reference sequence). CDR3 protein: CASSPGGPQHF. DNA for the CDR3: TGTGCCAGCAGCCCAGGGGGGCCCCAGCATTTT.

The J gene is TRBJ2-2, the V gene TRBV6-4; 8 bases agree with TRBD2. Trimming took 8 bases from V and 6 from J; bases not matched to a gene: 8. Germline-derived CDR1 and CDR2 are MRHNA and SNTAGT. CDR3 size: 14 residues. The DNA for the CDR3 is TGTGCCAGCCCTACCACGGGGGGGGCCGGGGAGCTGTTTTTT. It yields the protein CASPTTGGAGELFF.

The gene calls are TRBV7-9 and TRBJ1-4; 7 bases map to TRBD1. Trimming removed 6 bases from V and 5 bases from J; junction bases left unmatched: 9. The CDR3 has 15 amino acids. Germline CDR1 reads SEHNR; CDR2 reads FQNEAQ (reference sequence). The CDR3 region has the DNA TGTGCCAGCAGTCCCGGGACAGAGGGAAATGAAAAACTGTTTTTT. Protein product: CASSPGTEGNEKLFF.

The V call is TRBV27, the J call TRBJ1-1; TRBD1 matches 9 bases. Losses at the gene ends were 2 bases for V and 0 bases for J; bases not matched to a gene: 16. This CDR3 region has 20 residues. Germline CDR1 reads MNHEY; CDR2 reads SMNVEV (reference sequence). For the CDR3, the DNA is TGTGCCAGCAGTTTACTCGGGACAGGGTTAAATGTTGACCTGAACACTGAAGCTTTCTTT. As protein: CASSLLGTGLNVDLNTEAFF.

The chain employs TRBV9 and TRBJ1-2, with D unclear. The CDR3 totals 11 residues. Germline lookup yields CDR1 SGDLS and CDR2 YYNGEE. Deletions cut 7 bases from V and 5 bases from J, with 9 bases between. CDR3 sequence reads: CASSGIYGYTF. As DNA, the CDR3 is TGTGCCAGCTCCGGGATTTATGGCTACACCTTC. The full variable domain, rest sourced from reference TRBV9 and TRBJ1-2, is DSGVTQTPKHLITATGQRVTLRCSPRSGDLSVYWYQQSLDQGLQFLIQYYNGEERAKGNILERFSAQQFPDLHSELNLSSLELGDSALYFCASSGIYGYTFGSGTRLTVV.

The V call is TRBV7-9, the J call TRBJ1-2; D unclear. V was clipped by 3 bases and J by 4 bases, with 12 bases between them. The CDR3 covers 14 residues. Germline V gene data show CDR1 as SEHNR and CDR2 as FQNEAQ (reference sequence). The CDR3 sequence: CASSLLDIRYGYTF. The CDR3 DNA reads TGTGCCAGCAGCTTGCTCGACATACGCTATGGCTACACCTTC.

This sequence joins TRBV29-1 and TRBJ2-7; weak D call: TRBD1 (6 bases). The V gene lost 6 bases and the J gene lost 4 bases, with 16 bases spanning the gap. This CDR3 has 13 residues. Germline CDR1 reads SQVTM; CDR2 reads ANQGSEA. CDR3 region: CSVLRGKSYEQYF. In DNA, the CDR3 is TGCAGCGTCCTCAGGGGAAAAAGTTACGAGCAGTACTTC.

V and J are TRBV5-6 and TRBJ2-1, with TRBD2 identical over 9 bases. Germline CDR1 reads SGHDT; CDR2 reads YYEEEE. The length of the CDR3 is 15 residues. V shed 0 bases, J shed 9 bases, and the junction held 7 bases outside the gene matches. The CDR3 sequence is CASSLAAGGRGEQFF. As DNA, the CDR3 is TGTGCCAGCAGCTTGGCGGCGGGGGGGCGGGGTGAGCAGTTCTTC.

J is TRBJ1-6 and V is TRBV7-6; D remains unclear. The CDR3 is made up of 16 amino acids. Between the trimmed V and J ends, which lost 1 base and 3 bases, there was a span of 10 bases. Germline CDR1 and CDR2: SGHVS and FNYEAQ. The CDR3 protein is CASSLDQQFYNSPLHF. The CDR3 DNA sequence: TGTGCCAGCAGCTTAGATCAACAGTTCTATAATTCACCCCTCCACTTT.

The CDR3: CASSATATYEQYF. CDR3 DNA: TGTGCCAGCAGCGCGACAGCTACCTACGAGCAGTACTTC. The J gene is TRBJ2-7, the V gene TRBV28; D might be TRBD1 (5 bases). With 6 bases removed from V and 2 bases from J, the gap between germline ends came to 11 bases. Germline V CDR1 and CDR2: MDHEN, SYDVKM. The CDR3 runs to 13 residues.

The V call is TRBV11-1, the J call TRBJ1-6; TRBD1 matches 9 bases. The CDR3 is 15 amino acids. Germline CDR1 reads SGHAT; CDR2 reads FQDESV (reference sequence). The V segment lost 1 base and the J segment 10 bases; nucleotides outside the gene matches: 5. The CDR3 protein is CASSLEGTGKSPLHF. CDR3 DNA: TGTGCCAGCAGCTTAGAGGGGACAGGGAAATCACCCCTCCACTTT.

This chain connects TRBV13 to TRBJ2-5; D is ambiguous. This CDR3 has 13 residues. Trimming left V 2 bases short and J 4 bases short, with 8 bases between. Germline V gives CDR1 PRHDT, CDR2 FYEKMQ (reference sequence). The CDR3: CASSLLVGETQYF. The CDR3 DNA reads TGTGCCAGCAGCTTACTAGTCGGAGAGACCCAGTACTTC.

This chain links TRBV5-1 with TRBJ1-1; TRBD1 matches 11 bases. The V gene end was trimmed by 3 bases and the J gene end by 6 bases; junction bases not matched to a gene: 19. Germline assignment: CDR1 SGHRS and CDR2 YFSETQ. CDR3 length: 19 amino acids. The CDR3 region is CASSWGTGGLSPIRAEAFF. The CDR3 DNA is TGCGCCAGCAGCTGGGGGACAGGGGGTCTCTCGCCCATACGAGCTGAAGCTTTCTTT.

The CDR3 DNA reads TGTGCCAGCAGCCAAGCGCCGACAGGGTCTCAGCCCCAGCATTTT. Protein product: CASSQAPTGSQPQHF. The rearrangement joins TRBV14 to TRBJ1-5; TRBD1 aligns across 7 bases. V shed 1 base and J 6 bases; nucleotides not matched to a gene: 6. Germline lookup yields CDR1 SGHDN and CDR2 FVKESK. The CDR3 runs 15 residues. The entire variable domain, with the rest obtained from reference TRBV14 and TRBJ1-5, is as follows: EAGVTQFPSHSVIEKGQTVTLRCDPISGHDNLYWYRRVMGKEIKFLLHFVKESKQDESGMPNNRFLAERTGGTYSTLKVQPAELEDSGVYFCASSQAPTGSQPQHFGDGTRLSIL.

In nucleotides, the CDR3 is TGTGCCAGCAGAAGGACAATCGAATCCTACGAGCAGTACTTC. Translated, it gives CASRRTIESYEQYF. The chain uses TRBV6-5 and TRBJ2-7, with D possibly being TRBD1 (5 bases). Germline values: CDR1 MNHEY, CDR2 SVGAGI. The CDR3 runs to 14 residues. V dropped 6 bases and J dropped 1 base, with 13 bases sitting between them.

The V call is TRBV7-6, the J call TRBJ1-3; tentative D call: TRBD1 (5 bases). The germline V gene has CDR1 SGHVS and CDR2 FNYEAQ. There are 15 residues in the CDR3. Trimming removed 3 bases at V and 0 bases at J, with 9 bases between. CDR3 sequence (DNA): TGTGCCAGCAGCTTGGGGCCTAGCTCTGGAAACACCATATATTTT. Translating it yields CASSLGPSSGNTIYF.

This clone was observed once. This rearrangement joins TRBV18 to TRBJ2-7; D possibly corresponds to TRBD2 (7 bases). Germline assignment: CDR1 KGHSH and CDR2 LQKENI. CDR3 length: 15 residues. Trimming left V 6 bases short and J 7 bases short, with 22 bases between. The CDR3 coding sequence is TGTGCCAGCTCCCCCTACACGGCCGGGGGGCTGGAGCAGTACTTC. This sequence encodes CASSPYTAGGLEQYF.